These 10 T cell receptor beta chains were sequenced from one sample in a study of CD8 T cells in Susac syndrome. cDNA came from 0.5 to 1 ug RNA primed by random hexamers. TCRdb re-called the immunoSEQ multiplex PCR reads through MiXCR, storing one row per CDR3 protein. This table holds some 150,000 distinct CDR3 sequences, approximately 95% found once. Material for sequencing was CD8+ T cells from PBMCs. Receptors were obtained from a human donor in good health.

CDR3 in amino acids: CSAYDMEGNTEAFF. CDR3 DNA: TGCAGTGCTTACGACATGGAGGGGAACACTGAAGCTTTCTTT. This chain uses TRBV20-1 with TRBJ1-1, with no clear D. The CDR3 loop spans 14 amino acids. Germline CDR1 and CDR2: DFQATT and SNEGSKA (reference sequence). V was trimmed by 5 bases and J by 1 base, leaving 14 bases between them.

CDR3 loop: CSASRLGGTGGGRTEAFF. In nucleotides, the CDR3 is TGCAGTGCTAGTCGCTTGGGAGGGACAGGGGGAGGAAGGACTGAAGCTTTCTTT. The V call is TRBV20-1, the J call TRBJ1-1, with 11 nucleotides matching TRBD1. There are 18 residues in the CDR3. V gave up 3 bases and J gave up 5 bases; unmatched junction bases: 17. Germline CDR1 reads DFQATT; CDR2 reads SNEGSKA (reference sequence).

In its sample, this clonotype was seen once. The DNA of the CDR3 is TGTGCCAGCAGTATAGTAGCGGGAGGGGATGAGCAGTTCTTC. It specifies CASSIVAGGDEQFF. This rearrangement joins TRBV12-3 or TRBV12-4 to TRBJ2-1, with 11 nucleotides matching TRBD2. With 5 bases clipped from V and 8 bases from J, the junction kept 5 bases outside the gene matches. The CDR3 runs to 14 residues.

V and J are TRBV7-8 and TRBJ1-1; 7 bases map to TRBD1. V was clipped by 6 bases and J by 0 bases; unmatched bases: 7. The CDR3 runs 15 residues. Germline loops: CDR1 SGHVS, CDR2 FQNEAQ. CDR3 in DNA: TGTGCCAGCAGATCCCGACAGGGCATGAACACTGAAGCTTTCTTT. This translates into CASRSRQGMNTEAFF.

The chain recombines TRBV2 with TRBJ2-7, with 10 nucleotides matching TRBD1. Germline CDR1 SNHLY, CDR2 FYNNEI. This CDR3 contains 13 residues. The CDR3 here is CARGQGSPYEQYF. CDR3 sequence (DNA): TGTGCTCGGGGACAGGGGTCTCCCTACGAGCAGTACTTC.

CDR3 sequence (DNA): TGTGCCAGTAGGCATTCCTACAATGAGCAGTTCTTC. Protein product: CASRHSYNEQFF. The chain recombines TRBV27 with TRBJ2-1; no clear D gene. V lost 9 bases, J lost 1 base, and 7 bases lay in between. The CDR3 spans 12 residues. Germline V gives CDR1 MNHEY, CDR2 SMNVEV (reference sequence).

The chain employs TRBV7-9 and TRBJ2-1, with 10 bases lining up with TRBD1. Germline trimming cut 5 bases from V and 3 bases from J; bases unmatched to any gene: 4. Germline CDR1 is SEHNR and CDR2 is FQNEAQ (reference sequence). This CDR3 contains 15 residues. The CDR3 protein is CASSPDRGNYNEQFF. The CDR3 region has the DNA TGTGCCAGCAGCCCGGACAGGGGGAACTACAATGAGCAGTTCTTC.

The chain joins TRBV5-6 to TRBJ1-1; D ambiguous. The CDR3 has 13 residues. Trimming pared 0 bases from V and 5 bases from J, leaving 8 bases between. Per the germline V gene, CDR1 is SGHDT and CDR2 is YYEEEE. As DNA, the CDR3 is TGTGCCAGCAGCTTGGGGGTCGGAACTGAAGCTTTCTTT. Translation gives CASSLGVGTEAFF.

The chain joins TRBV27 to TRBJ2-1; 7 bases are shared with TRBD2. The V segment lost 3 bases and the J segment 3 bases; nucleotides outside the gene matches: 5. CDR1 is MNHEY, CDR2 SMNVEV, per germline (reference sequence). The CDR3 is made up of 15 amino acids. CDR3 coding DNA: TGTGCCAGCAGTTTCCGTAGCGGGTTCTACAATGAGCAGTTCTTC. Its protein is CASSFRSGFYNEQFF.

The gene calls are TRBV7-2 and TRBJ2-7; D unclear. This CDR3 spans 13 amino acids. Trimming stripped 1 base from V and 7 bases from J, with 11 bases between. Germline V CDR1 and CDR2: SGHTA, FQGNSA. The CDR3 protein is CASSLVVGKEQYF. CDR3 sequence (DNA): TGTGCCAGCAGCTTAGTCGTCGGCAAAGAGCAGTACTTC.